This T cell receptor beta chain was captured in a study of somatic mutations in T cells in chronic GVHD (dated by TCRdb to 2020 to 2021). Isolated genomic DNA was used for TCRbeta deep sequencing. The immunoSEQ assay, provided as a commercial service, was used for both TCRbeta CDR3 sequencing and the initial data processing. For the original study's pipeline: Reads were demultiplexed, adapter and primer sequences removed, similar clones merged by frequency-ratio clustering, and V, D, J genes annotated with IMGT. The table was pulled from immuneACCESS by TCRdb, which kept in-frame rearrangements only. Such tables lose some clones; where checked, under half of the loss comes from unresolved V genes, and the rest has no known cause. V and J calls and clone size are those listed in that table; D and trimming were worked out from the DNA. Here the sample has around 13,000 clones; roughly 75% occur a single time. Around 32% of the sample comes from the top ten.

For sorting, staining was done with anti-CD3, anti-CD4, anti-CD8 and a Vbeta20 antibody from the IOTest Beta Mark kit on a FACSAria III, reaching purity above 99%. Peripheral blood was collected in sodium heparin tubes and mononuclear cells were isolated by Ficoll-Paque PLUS density gradient centrifugation. Before TCRbeta deep sequencing, the CD4+ Vbeta20+, CD4+ Vbeta20-, and CD8+ T cell fractions were FACS-sorted. V and J lose 6 bases and 3 bases, and a span of 17 bases separates them. Including cysteine and phenylalanine, the CDR3 has 15 amino acids. Just the 45-base CDR3 DNA is kept, in frame starting at base 1. The CDR1 and CDR2 encoded by the germline V gene are MNHEY and SVGAGI. As concerns this clone: This clone's antigen is unknown. No clone much larger than this one lies a single base away; base qualities are absent.

The specimen was Vbeta20-negative CD4+ T cells from blood. The cell subset or site label, as the study defines it: CD4+ T cells sorted as TCR Vbeta20 negative by flow cytometry. The receptor chain draws on TRBV6-5 and TRBJ1-1; the D region possibly corresponds to TRBD1 (5 bases align). The TCR comes from a male patient aged 45-60 years with chronic graft-versus-host disease. Some T cells seen after a transplant may have their origin in the graft donor. In nucleotide form, the sequence is TGTGCCAGCAGCCTCCGGACCGGGGGTGACACTGAAGCTTTCTTT. This gives the protein CASSLRTGGDTEAFF.